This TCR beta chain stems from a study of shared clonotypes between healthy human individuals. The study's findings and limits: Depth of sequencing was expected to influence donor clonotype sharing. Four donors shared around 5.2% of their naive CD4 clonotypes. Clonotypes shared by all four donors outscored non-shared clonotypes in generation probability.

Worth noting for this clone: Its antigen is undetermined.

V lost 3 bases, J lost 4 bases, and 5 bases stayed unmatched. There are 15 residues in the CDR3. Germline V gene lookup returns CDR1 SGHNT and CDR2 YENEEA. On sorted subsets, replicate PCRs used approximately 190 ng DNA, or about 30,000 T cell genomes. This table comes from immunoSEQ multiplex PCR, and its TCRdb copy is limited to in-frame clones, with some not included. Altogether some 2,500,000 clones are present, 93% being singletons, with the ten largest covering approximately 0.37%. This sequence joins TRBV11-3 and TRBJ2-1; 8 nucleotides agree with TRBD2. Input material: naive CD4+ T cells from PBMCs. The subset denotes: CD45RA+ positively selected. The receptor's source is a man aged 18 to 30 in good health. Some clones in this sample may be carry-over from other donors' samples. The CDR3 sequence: CASSFSKREYNEQFF. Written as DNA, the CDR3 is TGTGCCAGCAGCTTCTCGAAGCGGGAGTACAATGAGCAGTTCTTC.